This T cell receptor beta chain was profiled in a study of CD8 T cells in Susac syndrome. With random hexamers, 0.5 to 1 ug RNA was reverse transcribed. By means of immunoSEQ multiplex PCR, TCR beta CDR3 spanning 54 Vbeta and 13 Jbeta underwent amplification. MiXCR, applied by TCRdb to the immunoSEQ multiplex PCR reads, yields one record per CDR3 protein. The sample includes about 160,000 distinct CDR3 sequences, roughly nine tenths seen only once; the top ten take approximately 0.082%. The count of this clonotype is one. This receptor was identified in a human donor in good health. Sequenced input: CD4+ T cells from PBMCs.

The DNA of the CDR3 is TGTGCCAGTAGTATAGAGGCGGGAACTCGGAATGGCTACACCTTC. Amino acids: CASSIEAGTRNGYTF. This chain links TRBV19 with TRBJ1-2; D is unresolved. V lost 0 bases and J lost 6, with 14 bases in between. CDR3 length: 15 residues. CDR1 and CDR2 (germline): LNHDA, SQIVND (reference sequence).